This T cell receptor beta chain emerged from a study of shared clonotypes between healthy human individuals. General study points: Relative to their counterparts shared across all four donors, non-shared clonotypes exhibited diminished generation probabilities.

With respect to this clone: Its antigen is unidentified.

In the original workflow: For the immunoSEQ data, sequences were junction-only without quality scores, so filtering differed. Profiled with immunoSEQ multiplex PCR; TCRdb holds only in-frame clones, not every one. That table gives V, J and clone size, and the DNA gave D and trimming. The sample has millions of clones, roughly nine tenths seen once. This CDR3 is built from 15 residues. CDR1 is LNHDA, CDR2 SQIVND, per germline (reference sequence). After removal of 5 bases from V and 6 bases from J, the junction contained 11 bases not matched to a gene. The V call is TRBV19, the J call TRBJ1-2; 8 bases agree with TRBD1. Material for sequencing was naive CD4+ T cells sorted from blood. Subset specified: CD45RA+ positively selected. This sequence originates from a man between 18 and 29 years old in good health. CDR3 sequence (DNA): TGTGCCAGTAGTGATGCAGGGGGCGCTGCAAATGGCTACACCTTC. Translated, it gives CASSDAGGAANGYTF.